The sequence of this T cell receptor beta chain was determined in a study of identical twins. This clonotype was detected only a few times. The target antigen is unknown. With 1 base removed from V and 8 bases from J, the gap between germline ends came to 18 bases. The CDR3 sequence is 16 residues long. Germline-derived CDR1 and CDR2 are SGHVS and FQNEAQ. TCRdb processed the 5' RACE reads anew with MiXCR; each CDR3 protein has one entry. The sample contains fewer than 650,000 distinct CDR3 sequences, roughly 7.1% of which appear only once. Study results and limitations: Models underestimated TCR alpha sharing (out-of-frame) in monozygotic twins.

Healthy Caucasian individuals made up all the donors. The same data also contributed to another study, on yellow fever vaccine responses in identical twins.

The V gene is TRBV7-8, the J gene TRBJ2-1; TRBD2 might be the D (5 bases). The sequenced sample was PBMCs. This receptor was identified in a woman between 18 and 30 years old in good health. In DNA, the CDR3 is TGTGCCAGCAGCTTAGAGGGCCTAGCTTTCCTGGATGAGCAGTTCTTC. It codes for CASSLEGLAFLDEQFF.